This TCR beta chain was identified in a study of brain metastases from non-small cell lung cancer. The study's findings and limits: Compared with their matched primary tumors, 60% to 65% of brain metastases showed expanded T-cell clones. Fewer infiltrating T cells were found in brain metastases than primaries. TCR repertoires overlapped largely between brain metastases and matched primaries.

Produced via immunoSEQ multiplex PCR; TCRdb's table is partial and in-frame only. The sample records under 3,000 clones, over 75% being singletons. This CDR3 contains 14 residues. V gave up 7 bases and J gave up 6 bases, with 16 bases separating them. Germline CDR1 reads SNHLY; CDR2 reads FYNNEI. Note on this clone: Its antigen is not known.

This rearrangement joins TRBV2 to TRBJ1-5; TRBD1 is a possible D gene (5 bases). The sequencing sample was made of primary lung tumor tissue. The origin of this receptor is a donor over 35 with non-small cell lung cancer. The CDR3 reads CASKMGVAGQPQHF. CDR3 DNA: TGTGCCAGCAAGATGGGGGTGGCCGGTCAGCCCCAGCATTTT.